The rows below give T cell receptor beta chains drawn from one sample of a study of blood T cells in healthy people across ages. TCRdb itself ran the 5' RACE reads through MiXCR, one entry per CDR3 protein. The repertoire holds hundreds of thousands of distinct CDR3 sequences, with 56% as singletons. The specimen sequenced was blood. These TCRs come from a man between 35 and 55 years old in good health. CDR3s include the opening cysteine and the closing phenylalanine or tryptophan. D genes are given only for firm matches. Rows may omit the clone size; those that give it use once, few, many or a size class.

D	length	size	V	J	DNA	CDR3
-	18	few	TRBV27	TRBJ2-7	TGTGCCAGCAGTTTATCAAGGTGGGGAGACACAGGGATCTACGAGCAGTACTTC	CASSLSRWGDTGIYEQYF
-	15	-	TRBV4-2	TRBJ2-1	TGTGCCAGCAGCCAAAGTGGAGGGAGGCACAATGAGCAGTTCTTC	CASSQSGGRHNEQFF
-	17	once	TRBV6-1	TRBJ2-7	TGTGCCAGCAGTCCCATACTGATAAGGACTGATAACTACGAGCAGTACTTC	CASSPILIRTDNYEQYF
-	14	-	TRBV7-9	TRBJ2-7	TGTGCCAGCAGCTTAAACGCAGCTCACTACGAGCAGTACTTC	CASSLNAAHYEQYF
-	13	-	TRBV7-2	TRBJ2-5	TGTGCCAGCAGCCCCCATCCGCGGGGGACCCAGTACTTC	CASSPHPRGTQYF
-	14	-	TRBV12-3/TRBV12-4	TRBJ1-2	TGTGCCAGCACCTACGGAGACAGTGATTATGGCTACACCTTC	CASTYGDSDYGYTF
TRBD2	16	-	TRBV18	TRBJ2-7	TGTGCCAGCTCACCAAGGAACGGGAGGGCCTCCTCCGAGCAGTACTTC	CASSPRNGRASSEQYF
-	14	few	TRBV7-2	TRBJ2-1	TGTGCCAGCAGCTTAGGCGGACGTGGGCATGAGCAGTTCTTC	CASSLGGRGHEQFF
TRBD1	15	-	TRBV12-3/TRBV12-4	TRBJ2-1	TGTGCCAGCAGTTTCTCCGGGACAGCTAACAATGAGCAGTTCTTC	CASSFSGTANNEQFF
TRBD1	15	-	TRBV20-1	TRBJ1-5	TGCAGTGCTAGCTGGACAGGGGCTAGCAATCAGCCCCAGCATTTT	CSASWTGASNQPQHF